The T cell receptor (beta chain) described here comes from a study of naive and memory T cell subsets. Treatment reported: skin biopsy from PPD injection site in Mantoux-positive individual. Reverse transcription used DNase-treated unsorted total RNA, aiming for roughly 1 to 1,100 ng. Per the germline V gene, CDR1 is DFQATT and CDR2 is SNEGSKA (reference sequence). J lost 4 bases, V lost 4 bases, and 11 bases had no gene match. CDR3 length: 16 residues. This clonotype was picked up many times. Blood and skin TCR RNA was reverse transcribed with alpha and beta constant primers. Four PCR rounds used nested alpha and beta constant region primers plus the SP2 primer. TCRdb used MiXCR to reprocess the UMI-ligation and nested PCR reads, holding one entry per CDR3 protein. The sample has 15,000 to 20,000 distinct CDR3 sequences, 9.5% seen once.

Material: skin, obtained from a tuberculin skin test site. The chain recombines TRBV20-1 with TRBJ2-1; 9 bases are shared with TRBD1. The receptor was isolated from an adult in good health. The CDR3 DNA is TGCAGTGCTATCAAGACCACAGGGGGCATGTACAATGAGCAGTTCTTC. Its protein is CSAIKTTGGMYNEQFF.